A selection of T cell receptor beta chains follows, all from one sample in a study of shared clonotypes between healthy human individuals. Using immunoSEQ multiplex PCR, the repertoire was profiled, and TCRdb retains in-frame clones only, with some absent. The sample lists approximately 2,200,000 clones, about 92% occurring once. Sequencing used naive CD8+ T cells from PBMCs. These receptors were obtained from a man younger than 35 in good health. Some clones in this sample may be carry-over from other donors' samples. Both conserved end residues are part of each CDR3. The order of the fields is V gene, clone size, D gene, J gene, CDR3 DNA, CDR3 protein. D genes are given only for firm matches. Some rows mark clone size as missing; the rest say once, few, many or name a class of expanded clone.

>TRBV5-5|.|.|TRBJ1-1
TGTGCCAGCAGGCGGACAGCGAACACTGAAGCTTTCTTT
CASRRTANTEAFF
>TRBV7-9|.|.|TRBJ2-7
TGTGCCAGCAGCCCGAAATTAGGGATCAGAGGAAGCTCCTACGAGCAGTACTTC
CASSPKLGIRGSSYEQYF
>TRBV2|.|.|TRBJ2-5
TGTGCCAGCAGTAACGGACAGCGCCAAGAGACCCAGTACTTC
CASSNGQRQETQYF
>TRBV19|.|.|TRBJ2-7
TGTGCCAGTAGTATGGGGGGCGGCACCTACGAGCAGTACTTC
CASSMGGGTYEQYF
>TRBV7-2|.|.|TRBJ2-1
TGTGCCAGCAGCGCCCGGGACAAAAATGAGCAGTTCTTC
CASSARDKNEQFF
>TRBV5-1|.|TRBD2|TRBJ2-5
TGCGCCAGCAGCTTGTGGGGAAAGACTAGCGGGGAGACCCAGTACTTC
CASSLWGKTSGETQYF
>TRBV9|once|TRBD2|TRBJ2-1
TGTGCCAGCAGCGACCCCTTTACTAGCGCCACACCCGGGAATGAGCAGTTCTTC
CASSDPFTSATPGNEQFF
>TRBV27|.|.|TRBJ2-7
TGTGCCAGCAGTCTAATAGGCCTCTCCTACGAGCAGTACTTC
CASSLIGLSYEQYF
>TRBV6-5|.|.|TRBJ1-4
TGTGCCAGCAGGCCCCGGGCCCTAGTTCGCGAAAAACTGTTTTTT
CASRPRALVREKLFF
>TRBV30|.|.|TRBJ2-1
TGTGCCTGGAGGGGGGGTAACTCCTACAATGAGCAGTTCTTC
CAWRGGNSYNEQFF
>TRBV5-1|.|.|TRBJ2-3
TGCGCCAGCTCGGGGACTCTCACAATAGGCGGCACAGATACGCAGTATTTT
CASSGTLTIGGTDTQYF
>TRBV27|.|TRBD1|TRBJ2-7
TGTGCCAGCAGTTTATTTCCAGGGGGCTCAACCTACGAGCAGTACTTC
CASSLFPGGSTYEQYF
>TRBV30|.|.|TRBJ1-5
TGTGCCTGGAGCACGAACAGGGAGGTCAATCAGCCCCAGCATTTT
CAWSTNREVNQPQHF
>TRBV4-1|.|TRBD2|TRBJ2-3
TGCGCCAGCAGCCAGCCGCCGGGACTAGCAGCAGGGGCAGATACGCAGTATTTT
CASSQPPGLAAGADTQYF
>TRBV7-9|.|TRBD2|TRBJ2-3
TGTGCCAGCAGCTCCACACTAGCGGAGGGCACAGATACGCAGTATTTT
CASSSTLAEGTDTQYF
>TRBV4-1|once|.|TRBJ1-3
TGCGCCAGCAGCTACAACTCTGGAAACACCATATATTTT
CASSYNSGNTIYF
>TRBV6-1|.|.|TRBJ2-1
TGTGCCAGCAGTGAACACGGGGGCTCTGCCTACAATGAGCAGTTCTTC
CASSEHGGSAYNEQFF
>TRBV25-1|once|TRBD2|TRBJ2-7
TGTGCCAGCAGAGGACTAGCGGGCCACGAGCAGTACTTC
CASRGLAGHEQYF
>TRBV7-6|.|.|TRBJ2-3
TGTGCCAGCACCCTTGGGGCGACAGCATCCACAGATACGCAGTATTTT
CASTLGATASTDTQYF
>TRBV19|.|TRBD1|TRBJ2-1
TGTGCCAGTAGTCTGGGACAGGGGGATCTCAATGAGCAGTTCTTC
CASSLGQGDLNEQFF
>TRBV29-1|.|.|TRBJ1-3
TGCAGCGTTGGGGGCCTGAGAGGAAACACCATATATTTT
CSVGGLRGNTIYF
>TRBV27|.|.|TRBJ2-3
TGTGCCAGCAGTAAACGGGCTGGGTGGGGGGATACGCAGTATTTT
CASSKRAGWGDTQYF
>TRBV29-1|.|.|TRBJ2-3
TGCAGCGTGGCCGACAGTTCAGATACGCAGTATTTT
CSVADSSDTQYF
>TRBV5-6|.|TRBD1|TRBJ2-7
TGTGCCAGCAGCTTGACAGGGGCGAGGTACGAGCAGTACTTC
CASSLTGARYEQYF
>TRBV11-2|once|.|TRBJ1-2
TGTGCCAGCAGCTTAGTTGTTAGCCAGGGGAGCTTCGGCGGCTACACCTTC
CASSLVVSQGSFGGYTF
>TRBV19|.|.|TRBJ2-3
TGTGCCAGTAGTATTTCGGATACAGATACGCAGTATTTT
CASSISDTDTQYF
>TRBV7-7|.|.|TRBJ2-5
TGTGCCAGCAGCTTAGTCCGATTCGAGACCCAGTACTTC
CASSLVRFETQYF
>TRBV4-3|.|.|TRBJ2-1
TGCGCCAGCAGCCAATCGGTCAGGGTTGGCGAGCAGTTCTTC
CASSQSVRVGEQFF
>TRBV7-6|.|TRBD2|TRBJ2-7
TGTGCCAGCAGCTTAGCAGGGACTAGCGGCTACGAGCAGTACTTC
CASSLAGTSGYEQYF
>TRBV7-9|.|TRBD1|TRBJ1-4
TGTGCCGGCAGTATGGGGACAGGGGACCCCAGGGATGAAAAACTGTTTTTT
CAGSMGTGDPRDEKLFF
>TRBV29-1|once|.|TRBJ2-1
TGCAGCGTTGCGGAGCGGGCCGACTACAATGAGCAGTTCTTC
CSVAERADYNEQFF
>TRBV27|.|.|TRBJ2-7
TGTGCCAGCAGTTTATCGAAAGGGGAGGCTTACGAGCAGTACTTC
CASSLSKGEAYEQYF
>TRBV25-1|.|.|TRBJ2-5
TGTGCCAGCAGTGAGAGGGGCACCCGTCTACATCAAGAGACCCAGTACTTC
CASSERGTRLHQETQYF
>TRBV27|.|TRBD2|TRBJ2-3
TGTGCCAAGGTAGCGGGGAAAAACACAGATACGCAGTATTTT
CAKVAGKNTDTQYF
>TRBV6-5|.|.|TRBJ2-1
TGTGCCAGCAGTCCGACAATGAGCTCCTACAATGAGCAGTTCTTC
CASSPTMSSYNEQFF
>TRBV5-6|few|.|TRBJ1-1
TGTGCCAGCACCTACCTAGGGTGGGATGAAGCTTTCTTT
CASTYLGWDEAFF
>TRBV5-4|.|TRBD1|TRBJ1-1
TGTGCCAGCAGCTTGGCTAATCGACAGGGTGAAATGGACACTGAAGCTTTCTTT
CASSLANRQGEMDTEAFF
>TRBV27|.|.|TRBJ2-1
TGTGCCAGCAGTTCACGCGACCACTACAATGAGCAGTTCTTC
CASSSRDHYNEQFF
>TRBV28|once|TRBD1|TRBJ1-2
TGTGCCAGCAGTTTCGGGACAGGGGGCGCAGGCTACACCTTC
CASSFGTGGAGYTF
>TRBV7-8|.|TRBD1|TRBJ1-1
TGTGCCAGCAGCCCCGGACAGGTCCGGAAGACTGAAGCTTTCTTT
CASSPGQVRKTEAFF
>TRBV28|.|TRBD1|TRBJ1-1
TGTGCCAGCAGTCCCATGGACAGGGGGAGGGAGGCTGAAGCTTTCTTT
CASSPMDRGREAEAFF
>TRBV5-1|.|.|TRBJ2-1
TGCGCCAGCAGCTTGGACTTAAGTTACAATGAGCAGTTCTTC
CASSLDLSYNEQFF
>TRBV11-2|.|.|TRBJ2-7
TGTGCCAGCAGCTTAGACAGTTTACCCCTGGCCGTGCAGTACTTC
CASSLDSLPLAVQYF
>TRBV7-9|.|TRBD2|TRBJ2-7
TGTGCCAGCAGCTTTTGGTCTAGCGGGAGGAGGGACTACGAGCAGTACTTC
CASSFWSSGRRDYEQYF
>TRBV29-1|.|.|TRBJ1-1
TGCAGCGTTTTCCCTGAAGCTTTCTTT
CSVFPEAFF
>TRBV2|.|TRBD1|TRBJ1-5
TGTGCCAGCAGCCAGACAGGGGTATATCAGCCCCAGCATTTT
CASSQTGVYQPQHF
>TRBV6-5|.|.|TRBJ2-3
TGTGCCAGCAGTTACGGAGCTGCAGATACGCAGTATTTT
CASSYGAADTQYF
>TRBV29-1|.|TRBD1|TRBJ1-1
TGCAGCGTTGAAGATCGCAGGGGGAGAACTGAAGCTTTCTTT
CSVEDRRGRTEAFF
>TRBV9|.|.|TRBJ2-2
TGTGCCAGCAGCGTGGGACAGAACACCGGGGAGCTGTTTTTT
CASSVGQNTGELFF
>TRBV11-3|.|TRBD2|TRBJ2-7
TGTGCCAGCAGCGAAGCGGGGACCTACGAGCAGTACTTC
CASSEAGTYEQYF
>TRBV28|.|.|TRBJ2-7
TGTGCCAGCAGTTTACGGGGAGTCGAAGATGGTCCCCCCTACGAGCAGTACTTC
CASSLRGVEDGPPYEQYF
>TRBV5-1|once|TRBD1|TRBJ2-1
TGCGCCAGCAGGGCTGACAGGGGGCCCTACAATGAGCAGTTCTTC
CASRADRGPYNEQFF
>TRBV7-2|.|.|TRBJ2-7
TGTGCCAGCAGCTTATCCGGAGGCTACGAGCAGTACTTC
CASSLSGGYEQYF
>TRBV6-5|.|TRBD2|TRBJ2-7
TGTGCCAGCAGAATACTAGCGGGAGGAAAGTACGAGCAGTACTTC
CASRILAGGKYEQYF
>TRBV28|.|.|TRBJ1-1
TGTGCCAGCAGTTTACTTGCAGCCATGAACACTGAAGCTTTCTTT
CASSLLAAMNTEAFF
>TRBV5-1|.|TRBD2|TRBJ2-1
TGCGCCAGCAGCCCTGGCGCGTGGCTAGCGGGAGGGAGCTCCTACAATGAGCAGTTCTTC
CASSPGAWLAGGSSYNEQFF
>TRBV7-9|.|.|TRBJ1-6
TGTGCCAGCAGCTTAGGCAGGGCGCTCCACTTT
CASSLGRALHF